This TCR beta chain comes out of a study of PD-1 blockade in classical Hodgkin lymphoma. The V gene lost 4 bases and the J gene lost 3 bases, with 18 bases spanning the gap. The CDR3 is 16 residues long. Germline V CDR1 and CDR2: SGHKS, YYEKEE (reference sequence). Time point specified: cycle 4 day 1 (C4D1), after five to seven weeks of nivolumab. Relapses following autologous stem cell transplantation were seen in all patients, with brentuximab vedotin exposure varying. A word on this clone: Its antigen remains unidentified.

Study-wide results and caveats: Patients with a complete response exhibited baseline diversity comparable to newly diagnosed patients. Patients with an early start, nivolumab under 1 year after ASCT, were excluded.

Repertoires were generated with immunoSEQ multiplex PCR, while TCRdb's copy carries only in-frame clones and drops some. The sample records tens of thousands of clones, around 90% being singletons. The material sequenced was peripheral blood mononuclear cells (PBMCs), taken before the fourth cycle of nivolumab. This TCR was recovered from a human donor with classical Hodgkin lymphoma. The chain recombines TRBV5-5 with TRBJ2-3; D is perhaps TRBD1 or TRBD2 (5 bases each). The CDR3 protein is CASSHGAGIGTDTQYF. The CDR3 bases are TGTGCCAGCAGCCATGGGGCCGGGATTGGGACAGATACGCAGTATTTT.